Reported below is one TCR beta chain. At least ten counts were recorded for this clonotype. The antigen it binds to is not known. Base qualities are missing; no much larger clone stands one base away. Healthy controls were blood bank volunteers in Maryland, USA. For unsorted PBMC libraries, 2 million PBMCs were used after storage in RNAlater at -80 degrees C until RNA extraction. Peripheral blood underwent Ficoll-Hypaque density gradient centrifugation to isolate PBMCs, which were then cryopreserved in liquid nitrogen. V loses 2 bases, J loses 1 base, and the germline ends lie 14 bases apart. Including cysteine and phenylalanine, the CDR3 has 16 amino acids. Only the CDR3 part of the read is kept: 48 bases, read in frame from the first base. CDR1 and CDR2 are read off the germline V gene (reference sequence) as DFQATT and SNEGSKA. cDNA synthesis used template-switch 5'RACE with a primer carrying a 10-nucleotide random unique molecular identifier tagging each TCR transcript. Over 160 million TCR-beta sequences, covering 15-18 subjects, were produced in each sequencing run. Total RNA was extracted with the RNeasy kit. TCR-beta VDJ regions were amplified with primers for the TCR constant region and the 5'RACE anchor, using the KAPA Real-time Library Amplification kit. A first PCR added sample indexes and Illumina adaptors, and a second PCR then raised library yield. After Ampure bead purification, the roughly 650 bp TCR product was size-selected on a 2% E-gel SizeSelection system. Before pooling, library quality was assessed on a Bioanalyzer, concentration was determined with Qubit, and library quantification was performed with the Kapa Library Quantification kit. An Illumina HiSeq 2500 sequenced the libraries paired-end 2 x 150 bp. To increase sequence diversity, about 25-31% phiX was spiked into each library pool. Per the authors' processing: Quality-filtered reads were processed with the UMI-based MiGEC pipeline, which removed over 90% of raw TCR sequences during error correction. VDJ genes were aligned to IMGT germline references, and clonotypes were defined by unique CDR3 amino acid sequence plus V-J genes. VDJtools evaluated clonal expansion, Shannon diversity and CDR3 relatedness (CalcPairwiseDistances, ClusterSamples); CLCbio workbench built phylogenetic trees. A clone was classed as expanded if it had 8 or more unique UMIs, a cutoff based on coefficient-of-variation modelling across technical triplicates. TCRdb itself trimmed the public reads at Q25 with fastp, ran MiXCR and retained productive beta chains. When rows share a CDR3 protein, they turn into one entry using the most common DNA and genes. None of the V and J calls come from the authors' own analysis; TCRdb made them. This sample holds about 28,000 distinct CDR3 sequences; 12% were observed only once. 7.8% of the sample is taken by the ten largest.

This specimen comes from a study of neurological immune-mediated disorders (dated by TCRdb to the late 2010s). Broadly, across the study: Using UMI-based sequencing, the study compared peripheral blood TCR-beta repertoires from patients with HTLV-I-associated myelopathy (HAM/TSP), patients with multiple sclerosis, and healthy controls. The 90 to 120 TCR-beta libraries covered PBMC samples along with longitudinal samples, technical triplicates, and paired sorted CD4+ and CD8+ T-cell subsets. The cohort included about 70 subjects: some 14 with HAM/TSP, approximately 35 with multiple sclerosis, and around 20 healthy controls.

Paper-wide results and their limitations: Across subjects, expanded clones never shared an identical CDR3 amino acid sequence, which suggests that the TCR-beta repertoires in every group were private. TCR clonal expansion was greatest in HAM/TSP patients and smallest in MS patients, who ranked below even healthy controls.

Input material: PBMCs. The receptor chain draws on TRBV20-1 and TRBJ2-2; a tentative D match to TRBD2 spans 6 bases. This sequence was found in a man aged 55 to 70 in good health. The nucleotide sequence reads as follows: TGCAGTGCTAGATCTTGGTGGCGGGGGAACACCGGGGAGCTGTTTTTT. It is translated as CSARSWWRGNTGELFF.